This TCR beta chain is from a study of shared clonotypes between healthy human individuals. Study-level information: Researchers assigned three CD4 naive, three CD4 memory, two CD8 naive and one CD8 memory plate to each donor. The study's findings and limits: Generation probabilities of non-shared clonotypes were lower (relative to those shared by all four donors).

Points on this clone: The antigen is undetermined.

The V gene's germline CDR1 is SGHRS and CDR2 YFSETQ. The V segment lost 0 bases and the J segment 6 bases; nucleotides outside the gene matches: 5. The CDR3 runs to 15 residues. Healthy HIV-negative adults without recent acute infections or vaccinations served as donors. Sequencing used immunoSEQ multiplex PCR; TCRdb keeps in-frame clones, though not all of them. Among some 2.4 million clones listed, roughly 93% were seen once. The receptor's source is a man in his late teens or twenties in good health. Some clones in this sample may be carry-over from other donors' samples. What was sequenced was naive CD4+ T cells from PBMCs. Sample subset: CD45RA+ positively selected. J is TRBJ2-3 and V is TRBV5-1; 9 bases line up with TRBD1. DNA for the CDR3: TGCGCCAGCAGCTTGGGGGACAGGGAAAGGGATACGCAGTATTTT. It is translated as CASSLGDRERDTQYF.